One and the same sample provided the 26 T cell receptor beta chains below, sequenced in a study of shared clonotypes between healthy human individuals. Generated by immunoSEQ multiplex PCR, the TCRdb table keeps only in-frame clones and is missing some. The sample shows 600,000 to 750,000 clones, 72% of them seen only once. Sequenced sample: memory CD4+ T cells sorted from blood. Subset here: CD45RA-negative fraction. These TCRs come from a woman aged 25-40 years in good health.

This chain joins TRBV29-1 and TRBJ2-5; D is ambiguous. The V and J ends lost 4 bases and 3 bases respectively, with 9 bases between them. The CDR3 is 12 amino acids. Per germline, CDR1 SQVTM and CDR2 ANQGSEA. The CDR3 DNA follows: TGCAGCGTTGTACAGCTTGAAGAGACCCAGTACTTC. Its protein product is CSVVQLEETQYF.

V and J are TRBV11-1 and TRBJ1-1; D remains ambiguous. The germline V gene encodes CDR1 SGHAT and CDR2 FQDESV (reference sequence). The V and J ends lost 1 base and 0 bases respectively, with 3 bases between them. This CDR3 spans 13 amino acids. CDR3 coding DNA: TGTGCCAGCAGCTTAGACATGAACACTGAAGCTTTCTTT. Its protein product is CASSLDMNTEAFF.

The chain is built from TRBV5-1 and TRBJ1-4, with 8 nucleotides matching TRBD1. CDR1 is SGHRS, CDR2 YFSETQ, per germline. This CDR3 region has 13 residues. Trimming at V came to 3 bases and at J to 6 bases, leaving 1 base not matched to a gene. CDR3 protein: CASSSGGHEKLFF. The CDR3 DNA follows: TGCGCCAGCAGCTCAGGGGGCCATGAAAAACTGTTTTTT.

The chain carries TRBV6-1 and TRBJ2-7; the D call may be TRBD1 or TRBD2 (5 bases each). The germline V and J ends were trimmed by 2 bases and 3 bases, with 17 bases remaining between them. The length of the CDR3 is 16 residues. Germline V gene data show CDR1 as MNHNS and CDR2 as SASEGT. CDR3 nucleotides: TGTGCCAGCAGTGAATATGTGTCGGGGCTCGTCTACGAGCAGTACTTC. This codes for CASSEYVSGLVYEQYF.

This chain links TRBV5-5 with TRBJ2-5, with 8 bases lining up with TRBD1. V lost 3 bases to trimming and J lost 4 bases; unmatched junction nucleotides: 5. There are 14 residues in the CDR3. Germline CDR1 reads SGHKS; CDR2 reads YYEKEE (reference sequence). CDR3 sequence: CASSYGQGLETQYF. The CDR3 nucleotides read TGTGCCAGCAGCTACGGACAGGGACTAGAGACCCAGTACTTC.

This chain uses TRBV21-1 with TRBJ1-2. TRBV21-1 is noted as a pseudogene. The CDR3 is 16 residues long. For the CDR3, the DNA is TGTGCCAGCAGCAAAGCGCTCGGGGGAGAAAGTCGTGGCTACACCTTC. This encodes CASSKALGGESRGYTF.

This clone was counted a few times. This sample also contains other DNA sequences that code for the same CDR3. J is TRBJ2-7 and V is TRBV27; 8 nucleotides align to TRBD1. CDR1 is MNHEY, CDR2 SMNVEV, per germline (reference sequence). Trimming at V came to 3 bases and at J to 2 bases, leaving 3 bases not matched to a gene. This CDR3 region has 14 residues. DNA for the CDR3: TGTGCCAGCAGTTTCGGACAGGGACCCTACGAGCAGTACTTC. Translated, it gives CASSFGQGPYEQYF.

The chain couples TRBV2 to TRBJ1-1; D possibly corresponds to TRBD1 (6 bases). Germline lookup yields CDR1 SNHLY and CDR2 FYNNEI. V was clipped by 6 bases and J by 8 bases, with 19 bases between them. The CDR3 is 14 amino acids. This chain's CDR3 is CASRKQGSGLEAFF. CDR3 bases: TGTGCCAGCAGAAAACAGGGCAGCGGGCTCGAAGCTTTCTTT.

The J gene is TRBJ2-3, the V gene TRBV4-2; TRBD1 matches at 9 bases. Trimming cost V 2 bases and J 5 bases; bases outside gene matches: 20. This CDR3 region has 20 residues. Germline V CDR1 and CDR2: LGHNA, YNFKEQ. The CDR3 bases are TGTGCCAGCAGCCAAAGTCCGTATTCCTCACAGGGGGCGCAGGGAGATACGCAGTATTTT. This encodes CASSQSPYSSQGAQGDTQYF.

Notes on this clone: The same CDR3 is also encoded by other DNA sequences in this sample. The J gene is TRBJ2-1, the V gene TRBV14; 7 bases align to TRBD1. Germline CDR1 reads SGHDN; CDR2 reads FVKESK. The J segment lost 7 bases and the V segment lost 4 bases, leaving 4 bases of the junction unmatched. The CDR3 covers 13 residues. The CDR3 is CASSPGTANEQFF. The CDR3 DNA is TGTGCCAGCAGCCCAGGGACAGCGAATGAGCAGTTCTTC.

This clone was recorded a few times. The chain joins TRBV6-6 to TRBJ2-3, with D unresolved. Trimming removed 2 bases at V and 3 bases at J, with 9 bases between. Germline V lookup: CDR1 MNHNY, CDR2 SVGAGI (reference sequence). This CDR3 contains 14 residues. The CDR3: CASSYRVGTDTQYF. CDR3 bases: TGTGCCAGCAGTTACAGGGTCGGGACAGATACGCAGTATTTT.

This clone occurred once. Germline and junction disagree at one end, which may indicate a read error. This same CDR3 is encoded by further DNA sequences in the sample. The V call is TRBV4-2, the J call TRBJ2-2; 7 bases agree with TRBD2. CDR1 is LGHNA and CDR2 is YNFKEQ in the germline V gene. This CDR3 contains 15 residues. The CDR3 DNA reads TGTGCCAGCAGCCAAGGGGGAGGGAACACCGGGGAGTTGTTTTTT. It translates to CASSQGGGNTGELFF.

This clone was detected once. This sequence joins TRBV5-1 and TRBJ2-5; the match to TRBD2 covers 8 bases. There are 15 residues in the CDR3. Per the germline V gene, CDR1 is SGHRS and CDR2 is YFSETQ. V shed 4 bases, J shed 5 bases, and the junction held 10 bases outside the gene matches. The CDR3 loop reads CASSPGGSVRETQYF. In nucleotides, the CDR3 is TGCGCCAGCAGCCCGGGGGGGTCGGTTCGGGAGACCCAGTACTTC. Based on the CDR3 plus reference TRBV5-1 and TRBJ2-5, the full variable domain is KAGVTQTPRYLIKTRGQQVTLSCSPISGHRSVSWYQQTPGQGLQFLFEYFSETQRNKGNFPGRFSGRQFSNSRSEMNVSTLELGDSALYLCASSPGGSVRETQYFGPGTRLLVL.

The chain uses TRBV11-3 and TRBJ2-1; 7 bases line up with TRBD1. Germline values: CDR1 SGHNT, CDR2 YENEEA. This CDR3 is 15 amino acids long. V was pared by 0 bases and J by 4 bases, with 3 bases of the junction left unmatched. CDR3 bases: TGTGCCAGCAGCTTAGAGGGACAGCTGTACAATGAGCAGTTCTTC. It specifies CASSLEGQLYNEQFF. The whole variable domain, filled in from reference TRBV11-3 and TRBJ2-1, reads EAGVVQSPRYKIIEKKQPVAFWCNPISGHNTLYWYLQNLGQGPELLIRYENEEAVDDSQLPKDRFSAERLKGVDSTLKIQPAELGDSAVYLCASSLEGQLYNEQFFGPGTRLTVL.

This sequence joins TRBV7-2 and TRBJ2-3; possible D gene TRBD2, 6 bases. The CDR3 spans 18 residues. Germline CDR1 and CDR2: SGHTA and FQGNSA. Trimming left V 1 base short and J 4 bases short, with 21 bases between. CDR3 nucleotide sequence: TGTGCCAGCAGCTTAGTCGCCCTTTATACGGGAGTAGCAGATACGCAGTATTTT. Amino acids: CASSLVALYTGVADTQYF.

The chain combines TRBV5-4 with TRBJ1-1; D gene ambiguous. Trimming removed 3 bases from V and 3 bases from J, with 3 bases in between. CDR3 length: 11 residues. Germline CDR1 is SGHNT and CDR2 is YYREEE (reference sequence). CDR3 loop: CASSSDTEAFF. DNA of the CDR3: TGTGCCAGCAGCTCGGACACTGAAGCTTTCTTT.

In nucleotides, the CDR3 is TGCGCCAGCAGCCCTATAACAGGGGCCAATCAGCCCCAGCATTTT. It translates to CASSPITGANQPQHF. This chain connects TRBV4-1 to TRBJ1-5; 7 bases are a match to TRBD1. CDR3 length: 15 residues. CDR1 is MGHRA, CDR2 YSYEKL, per germline. The trim removed 4 bases at V and 3 bases at J, leaving 6 bases unmatched.

Only a few counts were recorded for this clone. The V and J genes are TRBV18 and TRBJ1-1; possible D gene TRBD1, 5 bases. Germline CDR1 KGHSH, CDR2 LQKENI. The germline V and J ends were trimmed by 2 bases and 1 base, with 8 bases remaining between them. This CDR3 is 14 amino acids long. The CDR3 DNA reads as TGTGCCAGCTCACCAAAGGGGCCGAACACTGAAGCTTTCTTT. Amino acid sequence: CASSPKGPNTEAFF.

The V and J genes are TRBV10-3 and TRBJ2-7, with 8 bases fitting TRBD2. With 5 bases clipped from V and 4 bases from J, the junction kept 7 bases outside the gene matches. The CDR3 has 14 residues. The V gene's germline CDR1 is ENHRY and CDR2 SYGVKD. CDR3 coding DNA: TGTGCCATCAGTACCAGCGGGAGAGGATACGAGCAGTACTTC. Translated, it gives CAISTSGRGYEQYF.

The chain combines TRBV21-1 with TRBJ1-1. TRBV21-1 is an annotated pseudogene. The length of the CDR3 is 18 residues. Written as DNA, the CDR3 is TGTGCCAGCAGCGTACCGAGACCTGGGAGGGTATCGGGCACTGAAGCTTTCTTT. As protein: CASSVPRPGRVSGTEAFF.

This clone was counted once. Other DNA sequences in this sample translate to the same CDR3. The rearrangement joins TRBV19 to TRBJ1-2; 8 bases fit TRBD1. The V gene end was trimmed by 5 bases and the J gene end by 3 bases; junction bases not matched to a gene: 2. There are 13 residues in the CDR3. Per the germline V gene, CDR1 is LNHDA and CDR2 is SQIVND (reference sequence). This CDR3 reads CASSEQGDYGYTF. The CDR3 nucleotides are TGTGCCAGTAGTGAACAGGGGGACTATGGCTACACCTTC.

In this sample, this clone turned up once. The chain combines TRBV5-4 with TRBJ2-3, with 12 bases matching TRBD2. V lost 0 bases, J lost 5 bases, and 10 bases stayed unmatched. Germline V gene sequence: CDR1 SGHNT, CDR2 YYREEE (reference sequence). The length of the CDR3 is 18 residues. The CDR3 DNA reads TGTGCCAGCAGCTTGGCCCGGGCTAGCGGGAGGGTGCAAGATACGCAGTATTTT. Translating it yields CASSLARASGRVQDTQYF.

The chain carries TRBV15 and TRBJ1-2, with 7 bases that match TRBD1. Germline trimming cut 8 bases from V and 7 bases from J; bases unmatched to any gene: 4. Germline CDR1 LNHNV, CDR2 YYDKDF (reference sequence). CDR3 length: 11 amino acids. This chain's CDR3 is CATGQEGGYTF. CDR3 DNA: TGTGCCACCGGACAGGAGGGTGGCTACACCTTC.

The chain carries TRBV28 and TRBJ2-4; maybe TRBD2 (5 bases). V dropped 7 bases and J dropped 7 bases, with 17 bases sitting between them. This CDR3 is 14 amino acids long. CDR1 and CDR2 from the germline V gene are MDHEN and SYDVKM. The CDR3 sequence: CASNPGLATNIQYF. For the CDR3, the DNA is TGTGCCAGCAACCCGGGGTTAGCGACGAACATTCAGTACTTC.

The V gene is TRBV2, the J gene TRBJ1-4, with D unresolved. The germline gives CDR1 SNHLY, CDR2 FYNNEI. The CDR3 runs 15 residues. V shed 6 bases and J shed 0 bases, with 11 bases lying between them. CDR3 amino acids: CASRSGSATNEKLFF. The CDR3 region has the DNA TGTGCCAGCAGGTCCGGGAGTGCAACTAATGAAAAACTGTTTTTT.

This sequence joins TRBV4-1 and TRBJ2-2, with D maybe TRBD1 (5 bases). Per the germline V gene, CDR1 is MGHRA and CDR2 is YSYEKL. The CDR3 sequence is 15 residues long. Trimming left V 8 bases short and J 1 base short, with 14 bases between. In nucleotides, the CDR3 is TGCGCCAGCGCGAAAGGGGCAGGGAACACCGGGGAGCTGTTTTTT. This sequence encodes CASAKGAGNTGELFF.